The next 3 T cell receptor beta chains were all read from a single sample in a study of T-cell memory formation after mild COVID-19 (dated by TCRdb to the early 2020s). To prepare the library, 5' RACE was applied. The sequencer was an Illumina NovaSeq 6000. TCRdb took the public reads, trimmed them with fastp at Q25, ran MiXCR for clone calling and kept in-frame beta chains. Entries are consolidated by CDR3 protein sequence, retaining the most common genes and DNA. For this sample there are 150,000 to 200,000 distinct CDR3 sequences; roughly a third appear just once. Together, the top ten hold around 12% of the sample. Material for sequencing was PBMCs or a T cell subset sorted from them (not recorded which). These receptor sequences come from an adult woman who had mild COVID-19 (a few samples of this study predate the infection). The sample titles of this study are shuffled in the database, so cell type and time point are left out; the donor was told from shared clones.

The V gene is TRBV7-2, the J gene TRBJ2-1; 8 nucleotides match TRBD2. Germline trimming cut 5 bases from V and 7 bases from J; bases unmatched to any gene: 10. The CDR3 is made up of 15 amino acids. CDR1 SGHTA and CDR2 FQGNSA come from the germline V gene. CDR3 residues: CASSPSGSLRNEQFF. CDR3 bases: TGTGCCAGCAGCCCAAGCGGGAGTCTCCGGAATGAGCAGTTCTTC.

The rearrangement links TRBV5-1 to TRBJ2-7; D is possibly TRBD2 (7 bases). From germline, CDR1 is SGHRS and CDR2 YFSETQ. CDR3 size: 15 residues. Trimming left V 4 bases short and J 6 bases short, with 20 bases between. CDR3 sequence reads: CASSPWGGGIREQYF. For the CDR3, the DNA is TGCGCCAGCAGCCCTTGGGGAGGGGGAATTCGCGAGCAGTACTTC.

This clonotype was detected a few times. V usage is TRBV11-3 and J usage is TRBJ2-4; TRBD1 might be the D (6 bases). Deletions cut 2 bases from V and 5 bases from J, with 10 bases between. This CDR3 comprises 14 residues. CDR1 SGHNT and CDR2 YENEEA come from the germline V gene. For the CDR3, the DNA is TGTGCCAGCAGCTTAATGGGGGCTGAAAACATTCAGTACTTC. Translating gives CASSLMGAENIQYF.